The present T cell receptor beta chain was sequenced within a study of Graves' ophthalmopathy and Graves' hyperthyroidism. Hyperthyroidism cases were recent diagnoses of under 2 months' duration in people aged 18 to 65. Physicians reached a diagnosis by relying on clinical symptoms, serum thyroxine, TRAb, thyroid ultrasound and orbital computed tomography. The CDR3 has 15 amino acids. Germline CDR1 reads SGHVS; CDR2 reads FQNEAQ. V was clipped by 4 bases and J by 3 bases, with 15 bases between them. Amplified TCR beta CDR3 regions were obtained using RNA transcripts as template. RT-PCR with HTBI primers came first, then second-round multiplex PCR. TCRdb called the multiplex PCR reads again in MiXCR, with one record for every CDR3 protein. The sample yields 900,000 to 1,200,000 distinct CDR3 sequences, about 38% seen once. Study-level findings and limits: Ophthalmopathy progression prediction by the model yielded a sensitivity of 70.59% and a specificity of approximately 72%. The authors also found most expanded thyroid clonotypes above 0.001 frequency in blood.

Comments on this clonotype: Its matching antigen is unknown.

The sequence derives from an adult man with Graves' hyperthyroidism. The sequenced sample consisted of peripheral blood or thyroid tissue (not recorded which). The J gene is TRBJ2-5, the V gene TRBV7-8, with a weak D call TRBD1 (6 bases). Here the CDR3 DNA reads TGTGCCAGCAGCTCCTACAGTCCAGGGGAAGAGACCCAGTACTTC. Translating gives CASSSYSPGEETQYF. Based on the CDR3 plus reference TRBV7-8 and TRBJ2-5, the full variable domain is GAGVSQSPRYKVAKRGQDVALRCDPISGHVSLFWYQQALGQGPEFLTYFQNEAQLDKSGLPSDRFFAERPEGSVSTLKIQRTQQEDSAVYLCASSSYSPGEETQYFGPGTRLLVL.